This entry describes one T cell receptor beta chain. What it recognizes is unknown. The record originates from a study of T cell responses to AZD1222 COVID-19 vaccine. Study findings and constraints: When two AZD1222 doses had been given, Spike-specific TCR breadth and depth rose. Most donors were white British, females outnumbered males, and clonal diversity was possibly underestimated. The study found vaccine-associated CD4 TCRs spanning spike, dominant at 160-218 and 743-854.

The data were produced by immunoSEQ multiplex PCR, yet TCRdb's version contains in-frame clones alone and is incomplete. The sample lists 120,000 to 150,000 clones, about 91% occurring once. The material was peripheral blood, obtained on day 0 of AZD1222 vaccination. This receptor was taken from an adult in good health.

The CDR3 region is CASSSGTAGTGELFF. CDR3 sequence (DNA): TGTGCCAGCAGCTCAGGGACAGCAGGCACCGGGGAGCTGTTTTTT. The chain is built from TRBV7-2 and TRBJ2-2; 7 bases line up with TRBD1. V lost 4 bases, J lost 4 bases, and 6 bases stayed unmatched. CDR1 and CDR2 from the germline V gene are SGHTA and FQGNSA. The CDR3 spans 15 residues. The whole variable domain, filled in from reference TRBV7-2 and TRBJ2-2, reads GAGVSQSPSNKVTEKGKDVELRCDPISGHTALYWYRQSLGQGLEFLIYFQGNSAPDKSGLPSDRFSAERTGGSVSTLTIQRTQQEDSAVYLCASSSGTAGTGELFFGEGSRLTVL.